The 32 T cell receptor beta chains listed next were all sequenced from one sample in a study of identical twins. TCRdb ran MiXCR on the 5' RACE reads and lists one entry per CDR3 protein. The sample has around 570,000 distinct CDR3 sequences, roughly 9.5% seen once; the top ten hold around 3.2%. Another study also made use of these data, one on yellow fever vaccine responses in identical twins.

The sample was PBMCs. These receptor sequences come from a woman between 18 and 30 years old in good health.

The chain links TRBV11-2 to TRBJ2-7, with D unresolved. V was trimmed by 2 bases and J by 6 bases, leaving 11 bases between them. CDR3 length equals 13 residues. Germline V gene lookup returns CDR1 SGHAT and CDR2 FQNNGV. DNA of the CDR3: TGTGCCAGCAGCTTACATCCTTCTTTCGAGCAGTACTTC. Encoded protein: CASSLHPSFEQYF.

Ten or more counts support this clonotype. The chain links TRBV12-3 or TRBV12-4 to TRBJ2-3, with TRBD2 as a possible D gene (5 bases). The V end lost 3 bases, the J end lost 3 bases, and 16 bases lay between the germline ends. This CDR3 has 16 amino acids. CDR3 bases: TGTGCCAGCAGTTTCGAGGGTTCAAGCTTGACAGATACGCAGTATTTT. It codes for CASSFEGSSLTDTQYF.

The chain has TRBV20-1 and TRBJ2-1; D perhaps matches TRBD1 (7 bases). Germline V gives CDR1 DFQATT, CDR2 SNEGSKA (reference sequence). The CDR3 has 15 residues. Trimming pared 5 bases from V and 6 bases from J, leaving 20 bases between. The CDR3 is CSAPRGDSGPNEQFF. CDR3 sequence (DNA): TGCAGTGCTCCCAGAGGGGACAGCGGGCCCAATGAGCAGTTCTTC.

This clonotype occurred a few times. CDR3 loop: CSLRQGYETQYF. The CDR3 nucleotides are TGCAGTCTTCGACAGGGTTACGAGACCCAGTACTTC. V usage is TRBV20-1 and J usage is TRBJ2-5, with TRBD1 identical over 7 bases. V lost 8 bases to trimming and J lost 5 bases; unmatched junction nucleotides: 8. CDR3 length: 12 residues. CDR1 is DFQATT and CDR2 is SNEGSKA in the germline V gene (reference sequence).

This rearrangement joins TRBV20-1 to TRBJ2-1; D is possibly TRBD1 or TRBD2 (5 bases each). This CDR3 region has 12 residues. Trimming shortened V by 5 bases and J by 10 bases, and 15 bases separated the two germline ends. Germline V gene data show CDR1 as DFQATT and CDR2 as SNEGSKA (reference sequence). The CDR3 bases are TGCAGTGCTCCCCTGGGGGAATGGGAGCAGTTCTTC. This encodes CSAPLGEWEQFF.

This clonotype was counted only a few times. V usage is TRBV6-2 or TRBV6-3 and J usage is TRBJ1-1, with 7 positions matching TRBD1. V lost 6 bases to trimming and J lost 8 bases; unmatched junction nucleotides: 6. The germline V gene has CDR1 MNHEY and CDR2 SVGEGT. The CDR3 spans 12 residues. The CDR3 region is CASRQYRGEAFF. In nucleotides, the CDR3 is TGTGCCAGCAGACAGTACAGGGGAGAAGCTTTCTTT.

V and J are TRBV19 and TRBJ1-1, with 7 bases that match TRBD1. Germline-derived CDR1 and CDR2 are LNHDA and SQIVND (reference sequence). The CDR3 loop spans 13 amino acids. The trim removed 9 bases at V and 5 bases at J, leaving 9 bases unmatched. CDR3 DNA: TGTGCCAGCAACTCAGGGGGGTGGACTGAAGCTTTCTTT. This sequence encodes CASNSGGWTEAFF.

This clonotype showed up just a few times. The CDR3 coding sequence is TGCGCCAGCAGCTTGGAGCAGACAGGGGGAAGAGAGACCCAGTACTTC. Protein product: CASSLEQTGGRETQYF. J is TRBJ2-5 and V is TRBV5-1; 9 bases match TRBD1. Germline CDR1 SGHRS, CDR2 YFSETQ. The CDR3 length is 16 residues. Losses at the gene ends were 0 bases for V and 4 bases for J; bases not matched to a gene: 7.

This clonotype was seen many times. The V call is TRBV9, the J call TRBJ2-1, with TRBD2 as a possible D gene (6 bases). This CDR3 comprises 15 residues. CDR1 is SGDLS, CDR2 YYNGEE, per germline. Trimming cost V 0 bases and J 5 bases, with 12 bases left between them. The CDR3 sequence is CASSVAGDTNNEQFF. CDR3 bases: TGTGCCAGCAGCGTAGCGGGAGACACGAACAATGAGCAGTTCTTC.

In this sample, this clonotype turned up a few times. The chain carries TRBV7-8 and TRBJ2-3, with TRBD2 matching over 7 bases. With V trimmed by 2 bases and J by 2 bases, 7 bases remained unmatched. The CDR3 is made up of 16 amino acids. CDR1 and CDR2 from the germline V gene are SGHVS and FQNEAQ. CDR3 loop: CASSLKVAGFTDTQYF. CDR3 nucleotides: TGTGCCAGCAGCTTAAAGGTAGCGGGCTTCACAGATACGCAGTATTTT.

This chain connects TRBV20-1 to TRBJ2-5, with 11 bases aligning to TRBD2. The CDR3 is 15 amino acids. The germline CDR1 and CDR2 sequences are DFQATT and SNEGSKA (reference sequence). The ends lost 5 bases at V and 5 bases at J; junction bases unmatched: 10. CDR3 residues: CSASLQLAGAETQYF. CDR3 nucleotide sequence: TGCAGTGCTTCCCTCCAACTAGCGGGGGCTGAGACCCAGTACTTC.

Many counts were recorded for this clonotype. This sequence joins TRBV3-1 and TRBJ2-7; 8 nucleotides agree with TRBD2. The J segment lost 4 bases and the V segment lost 3 bases, leaving 11 bases of the junction unmatched. Per germline, CDR1 LGHDT and CDR2 YNNKEL (reference sequence). The CDR3 loop spans 16 amino acids. The DNA of the CDR3 is TGTGCCAGCAGCCACTCTTTCGGGACTAGGGATTACGAGCAGTACTTC. Amino acids: CASSHSFGTRDYEQYF.

This clonotype was observed many times. The J gene is TRBJ2-7, the V gene TRBV20-1, with D possibly matching TRBD2 (6 bases). V was pared by 6 bases and J by 2 bases, with 14 bases between. CDR1 is DFQATT and CDR2 is SNEGSKA in the germline V gene (reference sequence). This CDR3 region has 13 residues. The CDR3 bases are TGCAGTGCCGCGGGAAAGTCCCCCTACGAGCAGTACTTC. Its protein product is CSAAGKSPYEQYF.

The rearrangement links TRBV11-2 to TRBJ2-7; TRBD2 matches 7 bases. The CDR3 runs to 15 residues. Germline CDR1 is SGHAT and CDR2 is FQNNGV. Losses at the gene ends were 7 bases for V and 3 bases for J; bases not matched to a gene: 12. The DNA of the CDR3 is TGTGCCAGCACCTCCCGGACTAGTAGGGACTACGAGCAGTACTTC. Translating it yields CASTSRTSRDYEQYF. Variable domain in full (rest from reference TRBV11-2 and TRBJ2-7): EAGVAQSPRYKIIEKRQSVAFWCNPISGHATLYWYQQILGQGPKLLIQFQNNGVVDDSQLPKDRFSAERLKGVDSTLKIQPAKLEDSAVYLCASTSRTSRDYEQYFGPGTRLTVT.

This clonotype was picked up a small number of times. CDR3 in amino acids: CSARDTSGRVSYNEQFF. The DNA for the CDR3 is TGCAGTGCTAGAGATACTAGCGGGAGGGTGTCCTACAATGAGCAGTTCTTC. The chain is built from TRBV20-1 and TRBJ2-1; TRBD2 aligns across 13 bases. V shed 0 bases and J 1 base; nucleotides not matched to a gene: 3. Germline V gene data show CDR1 as DFQATT and CDR2 as SNEGSKA (reference sequence). This CDR3 is 17 amino acids long.

The chain couples TRBV20-1 to TRBJ1-6, with D unresolved. The CDR3 length is 17 residues. Germline CDR1 reads DFQATT; CDR2 reads SNEGSKA (reference sequence). Trimming took 4 bases from V and 5 from J, leaving 21 bases between them. The CDR3 here is CSAIGPNAAPNNSPLHF. CDR3 DNA sequence: TGCAGTGCTATAGGGCCCAACGCCGCCCCAAATAATTCACCCCTCCACTTT.

The table lists this clonotype with many counts. This chain uses TRBV4-3 with TRBJ2-1; 14 bases are shared with TRBD2. The V and J ends lost 4 bases and 8 bases, in that order; junction bases with no gene match: 7. CDR1 is LGHNA and CDR2 is YSLEER in the germline V gene. The CDR3 spans 16 residues. The CDR3 here is CASSLLGLAGAHEQFF. CDR3 DNA sequence: TGCGCCAGCAGCCTTCTGGGACTAGCGGGAGCCCATGAGCAGTTCTTC.

The chain recombines TRBV6-2 or TRBV6-3 with TRBJ2-1; 11 bases are shared with TRBD2. The CDR3 runs to 14 residues. Germline-derived CDR1 and CDR2 are MNHEY and SVGEGT. Germline trimming cut 5 bases from V and 9 bases from J; bases unmatched to any gene: 6. CDR3 in amino acids: CASSQLAGAAEQFF. CDR3 DNA sequence: TGTGCCAGCAGTCAACTAGCGGGGGCCGCTGAGCAGTTCTTC.

This clonotype was recorded at least ten times. V and J are TRBV3-1 and TRBJ2-3; D is perhaps TRBD2 (5 bases). The V gene's germline CDR1 is LGHDT and CDR2 YNNKEL (reference sequence). The CDR3 is made up of 16 amino acids. V shed 1 base and J shed 3 bases, with 14 bases lying between them. CDR3 in amino acids: CASSQGRGDHTDTQYF. The CDR3 DNA is TGTGCCAGCAGCCAAGGTCGGGGAGATCATACAGATACGCAGTATTTT.

Many counts were recorded for this clonotype. The V call is TRBV7-9, the J call TRBJ2-3; D remains ambiguous. Trimming pared 8 bases from V and 2 bases from J, leaving 8 bases between. Germline V gives CDR1 SEHNR, CDR2 FQNEAQ (reference sequence). The length of the CDR3 is 12 residues. CDR3 sequence (DNA): TGTGCCAGCCGCCTCCCCACAGATACGCAGTATTTT. Translated: CASRLPTDTQYF. The full variable domain, with the rest looked up from reference TRBV7-9 and TRBJ2-3, is DTGVSQNPRHKITKRGQNVTFRCDPISEHNRLYWYRQTLGQGPEFLTYFQNEAQLEKSRLLSDRFSAERPKGSFSTLEIQRTEQGDSAMYLCASRLPTDTQYFGPGTRLTVL.

In this sample, this clonotype turned up many times. The rearrangement uses TRBV6-1 and TRBJ2-5, with 11 bases that match TRBD2. V lost 6 bases and J lost 4; bases outside the gene matches: 13. The CDR3 totals 17 residues. Germline-derived CDR1 and CDR2 are MNHNS and SASEGT. Here the CDR3 DNA reads TGTGCCAGCAGCCTTTCCAACGTACTAGCGGGAGTAGAGACCCAGTACTTC. It codes for CASSLSNVLAGVETQYF.

This clonotype was recorded many times. The chain uses TRBV29-1 and TRBJ1-4; a possible D gene is TRBD1 (5 bases). V was pared by 5 bases and J by 1 base, with 11 bases between. The CDR3 has 14 residues. Germline-derived CDR1 and CDR2 are SQVTM and ANQGSEA. CDR3: CSVRFGGTNEKLFF. CDR3 DNA sequence: TGCAGCGTTAGGTTTGGGGGAACTAATGAAAAACTGTTTTTT.

This clonotype has just a few counts. V and J are TRBV15 and TRBJ2-2; D is uncertain. V lost 0 bases and J 3 bases, leaving 5 bases between the germline ends. The CDR3 extends over 14 amino acids. Germline CDR1 and CDR2: LNHNV and YYDKDF (reference sequence). The CDR3 coding sequence is TGTGCCACCAGCAGAGAACCCGACACCGGGGAGCTGTTTTTT. Translating gives CATSREPDTGELFF.

V usage is TRBV27 and J usage is TRBJ2-5, with D unresolved. Trimming cost V 4 bases and J 1 base, with 28 bases left between them. This CDR3 is 20 amino acids long. Germline assignment: CDR1 MNHEY and CDR2 SMNVEV (reference sequence). The CDR3 reads CASSSIALVLAGRVQETQYF. The CDR3 nucleotides are TGTGCCAGCAGTTCCATCGCTCTGGTGTTGGCAGGAAGGGTCCAAGAGACCCAGTACTTC.

The rearrangement links TRBV9 to TRBJ2-1; D possibly matches TRBD1 or TRBD2 (5 bases each). The V gene's germline CDR1 is SGDLS and CDR2 YYNGEE. The CDR3 covers 13 residues. Trimming removed 3 bases from V and 9 bases from J, with 13 bases in between. In nucleotides, the CDR3 is TGTGCCAGCAGCGAACGTCTTGGGGGTGAGCAGTTCTTC. Translated: CASSERLGGEQFF. The complete variable domain, with remaining parts taken from reference TRBV9 and TRBJ2-1, reads DSGVTQTPKHLITATGQRVTLRCSPRSGDLSVYWYQQSLDQGLQFLIQYYNGEERAKGNILERFSAQQFPDLHSELNLSSLELGDSALYFCASSERLGGEQFFGPGTRLTVL.

This clonotype has at least ten counts. The chain uses TRBV7-9 and TRBJ2-7; possible D gene TRBD2, 6 bases. This CDR3 is 15 amino acids long. The germline V and J ends were trimmed by 1 base and 0 bases, with 10 bases remaining between them. CDR1 is SEHNR, CDR2 FQNEAQ, per germline (reference sequence). CDR3 DNA sequence: TGTGCCAGCAGCTTAGAGGCGGGAAACTCCTACGAGCAGTACTTC. Its protein is CASSLEAGNSYEQYF. The variable domain in full, with the rest retrieved from reference TRBV7-9 and TRBJ2-7, is DTGVSQNPRHKITKRGQNVTFRCDPISEHNRLYWYRQTLGQGPEFLTYFQNEAQLEKSRLLSDRFSAERPKGSFSTLEIQRTEQGDSAMYLCASSLEAGNSYEQYFGPGTRLTVT.

This clonotype occurred many times. The J gene is TRBJ1-5, the V gene TRBV2; no clear D. V was clipped by 7 bases and J by 0 bases, with 7 bases between them. The CDR3 is made up of 13 amino acids. Germline lookup yields CDR1 SNHLY and CDR2 FYNNEI. The CDR3 spells CASKESSNQPQHF. DNA of the CDR3: TGTGCCAGCAAAGAGAGTAGCAATCAGCCCCAGCATTTT.

The chain has TRBV6-1 and TRBJ2-7, with TRBD2 as a possible D gene (7 bases). Trimming left V 6 bases short and J 4 bases short, with 22 bases between. Germline V CDR1 and CDR2: MNHNS, SASEGT. This CDR3 has 16 amino acids. DNA for the CDR3: TGTGCCAGCAGCCAGCTCTTCGGGGGGCGGGGGTACGAGCAGTACTTC. This translates into CASSQLFGGRGYEQYF.

This chain links TRBV2 with TRBJ2-6, with a weak D call TRBD1 (6 bases). The CDR3 extends over 15 amino acids. V dropped 2 bases and J dropped 4 bases, with 9 bases sitting between them. Germline V CDR1 and CDR2: SNHLY, FYNNEI. CDR3 nucleotides: TGTGCCAGCAGTGAAACAGGGTTCGGGGCCAACGTCCTGACTTTC. This translates into CASSETGFGANVLTF. Full variable domain (outside the CDR3, taken from reference TRBV2 and TRBJ2-6): EPEVTQTPSHQVTQMGQEVILRCVPISNHLYFYWYRQILGQKVEFLVSFYNNEISEKSEIFDDQFSVERPDGSNFTLKIRSTKLEDSAMYFCASSETGFGANVLTFGAGSRLTVL.

The chain uses TRBV4-3 and TRBJ2-7; 7 bases agree with TRBD1. Trimming at V came to 5 bases and at J to 2 bases, leaving 6 bases not matched to a gene. The CDR3 has 14 amino acids. CDR1 is LGHNA, CDR2 YSLEER, per germline. The CDR3 region has the DNA TGCGCCAGCAGCACACGACAGGGCCCCTACGAGCAGTACTTC. It specifies CASSTRQGPYEQYF.

The CDR3 DNA sequence: TGCAGCGCAGGACGGGAGAATCAGCCCCAGCATTTT. As protein: CSAGRENQPQHF. The J gene is TRBJ1-5, the V gene TRBV29-1; D is uncertain. This CDR3 region has 12 residues. With 7 bases removed from V and 4 bases from J, the gap between germline ends came to 11 bases. Germline CDR1 SQVTM, CDR2 ANQGSEA. Using reference TRBV29-1 and TRBJ1-5 for the parts outside the CDR3, the full variable domain is SAVISQKPSRDICQRGTSLTIQCQVDSQVTMMFWYRQQPGQSLTLIATANQGSEATYESGFVIDKFPISRPNLTFSTLTVSNMSPEDSSIYLCSAGRENQPQHFGDGTRLSIL.

This clonotype was found a few times. The chain joins TRBV9 to TRBJ1-1, with TRBD1 matching 10 bases. From germline, CDR1 is SGDLS and CDR2 YYNGEE. Unmatched junction bases numbered 4, after V lost 2 bases and J lost 0 bases. This CDR3 is 16 amino acids long. The CDR3 sequence is CASSVGDRGMNTEAFF. In nucleotides, the CDR3 is TGTGCCAGCAGCGTTGGGGACAGGGGAATGAACACTGAAGCTTTCTTT.